These T cell receptor beta chains were read from a single sample in a study of HIV-infected children after antiretroviral therapy interruption. TCRdb itself ran the 3' RACE reads through MiXCR, one entry per CDR3 protein. The sample lists about 50,000 distinct CDR3 sequences, 4.3% occurring once. Sequenced here: CD45RA+ CD4+ T cells from PBMCs, pooled from several time points, sampled from a donor given antiretroviral therapy, either interrupted or continuous. The receptor set was obtained from a pool of human donors with HIV. Both conserved end residues are part of each CDR3. A D gene is named only where the DNA matches it firmly. The listing skips clone size in some rows; elsewhere it reads once, few, many or a size class.

d_gene: TRBD1; v_gene: TRBV29-1; j_gene: TRBJ2-5; abundance: few; CDR3nt: TGCAGCGGATCCACAGGGGTAGAGACCCAGTACTTC; CDR3aa: CSGSTGVETQYF
d_gene: .; v_gene: TRBV25-1; j_gene: TRBJ2-6; abundance: many; CDR3nt: TGTGCCAGCAGTGAGGGGTCCTCTGGGGCCAACGTCCTGACTTTC; CDR3aa: CASSEGSSGANVLTF
d_gene: TRBD1; v_gene: TRBV5-6; j_gene: TRBJ1-2; abundance: many; CDR3nt: TGTGCCAGCAGCTTCGGGACAGTCGGTGGCTACACCTTC; CDR3aa: CASSFGTVGGYTF
d_gene: TRBD2; v_gene: TRBV5-1; j_gene: TRBJ2-7; abundance: many; CDR3nt: TGCGCCAGCAGCCGGAATGGGAGGGACTACGAGCAGTACTTC; CDR3aa: CASSRNGRDYEQYF
d_gene: .; v_gene: TRBV12-3/TRBV12-4; j_gene: TRBJ2-1; abundance: .; CDR3nt: TGTGCCAGCAGTTCCCGCAATTCTTTGGAGTTCTTC; CDR3aa: CASSSRNSLEFF
d_gene: TRBD1; v_gene: TRBV20-1; j_gene: TRBJ1-1; abundance: many; CDR3nt: TGCAGTGCTCCCCCGAATCAGGGGGGAACTGAAGCTTTCTTT; CDR3aa: CSAPPNQGGTEAFF
d_gene: TRBD1; v_gene: TRBV5-1; j_gene: TRBJ2-5; abundance: many; CDR3nt: TGCGCCAGCAGCCCGGGACAGTACCAAGAGACCCAGTACTTC; CDR3aa: CASSPGQYQETQYF
d_gene: TRBD2; v_gene: TRBV12-3/TRBV12-4; j_gene: TRBJ2-2; abundance: many; CDR3nt: TGTGCTTCTGCGGGGGGGGCTGACGGGGAGCTGTTTTTT; CDR3aa: CASAGGADGELFF
d_gene: TRBD1; v_gene: TRBV20-1; j_gene: TRBJ1-1; abundance: few; CDR3nt: TGCAGTGCTAGCGACAGGGGATTTGGAGCTTTCTTT; CDR3aa: CSASDRGFGAFF
d_gene: .; v_gene: TRBV29-1; j_gene: TRBJ2-5; abundance: many; CDR3nt: TGCAGCGTTGAAGATCTTCTGGAGACCCAGTACTTC; CDR3aa: CSVEDLLETQYF
d_gene: .; v_gene: TRBV2; j_gene: TRBJ2-7; abundance: many; CDR3nt: TGTGCCGGTAGGGACGGGAGCTACGAGCAGTACTTC; CDR3aa: CAGRDGSYEQYF
d_gene: .; v_gene: TRBV20-1; j_gene: TRBJ2-3; abundance: many; CDR3nt: TGCAGTGCTACCCCCCGGAGGGTGTCTAGCACAGATACGCAGTATTTT; CDR3aa: CSATPRRVSSTDTQYF
d_gene: TRBD1; v_gene: TRBV11-2; j_gene: TRBJ1-2; abundance: many; CDR3nt: TGTGCCAGCAGCTACGGACAGGGGATATTGAGCTACACCTTC; CDR3aa: CASSYGQGILSYTF
d_gene: TRBD1; v_gene: TRBV5-1; j_gene: TRBJ1-2; abundance: many; CDR3nt: TGCGCCAGCAGCCCTGGGACAGGGGCAGACTATGGCTACACCTTC; CDR3aa: CASSPGTGADYGYTF
d_gene: .; v_gene: TRBV4-2; j_gene: TRBJ2-7; abundance: many; CDR3nt: TGTGCCAGCAGCCAAGTAACGAGAGCCCACGAGCAGTACTTC; CDR3aa: CASSQVTRAHEQYF
d_gene: .; v_gene: TRBV5-1; j_gene: TRBJ2-1; abundance: many; CDR3nt: TGCGCCAGCAGCTCGACGACAGGAACCTACAATGAGCAGTTCTTC; CDR3aa: CASSSTTGTYNEQFF
d_gene: .; v_gene: TRBV5-1; j_gene: TRBJ2-1; abundance: .; CDR3nt: TGCGCCAGCAGCTTAGCTATAGAGGGGACGGAGTTCTTC; CDR3aa: CASSLAIEGTEFF
d_gene: .; v_gene: TRBV6-6; j_gene: TRBJ2-2; abundance: many; CDR3nt: TGTGCCAGCAGGTCGGGAGCCACCGGGGAGCTGTTTTTT; CDR3aa: CASRSGATGELFF
d_gene: .; v_gene: TRBV15; j_gene: TRBJ2-1; abundance: .; CDR3nt: TGTGCCACCAGCAGAGAAAGGGGGTCCCTTCGGGAGCAGTTCTTC; CDR3aa: CATSRERGSLREQFF
d_gene: TRBD2; v_gene: TRBV12-3/TRBV12-4; j_gene: TRBJ2-3; abundance: many; CDR3nt: TGTGCCAGCACTTATGGAGGACTAGCGGCAGATACGCAGTATTTT; CDR3aa: CASTYGGLAADTQYF
d_gene: .; v_gene: TRBV6-6; j_gene: TRBJ2-5; abundance: many; CDR3nt: TGTGCCAGCAGTTACCAGGGAGCGAGGGAGCAAGAGACCCAGTACTTC; CDR3aa: CASSYQGAREQETQYF
d_gene: TRBD2; v_gene: TRBV20-1; j_gene: TRBJ2-5; abundance: many; CDR3nt: TGCAGTGCTTGGACTAGCGCAATCCAAGAGACCCAGTACTTC; CDR3aa: CSAWTSAIQETQYF
d_gene: .; v_gene: TRBV5-6; j_gene: TRBJ1-5; abundance: .; CDR3nt: TGTGCCAGCAGCCCGCCGGGGGGTGCTAATCAGCCCCAGCATTTT; CDR3aa: CASSPPGGANQPQHF
d_gene: .; v_gene: TRBV4-1; j_gene: TRBJ1-2; abundance: many; CDR3nt: TGCGCCAGCAGCCAAGATAAAAGGGGGGAGGGCTATGGCTACACCTTC; CDR3aa: CASSQDKRGEGYGYTF
d_gene: TRBD2; v_gene: TRBV30; j_gene: TRBJ2-2; abundance: many; CDR3nt: TGTGCCTGGAGAGGACTAGTGAACACCGGGGAGCTGTTTTTT; CDR3aa: CAWRGLVNTGELFF
d_gene: .; v_gene: TRBV2; j_gene: TRBJ1-5; abundance: many; CDR3nt: TGTGCCAGCAGTCAACAGGCCCTCCAGGGACCCCAGCATTTT; CDR3aa: CASSQQALQGPQHF
d_gene: TRBD1; v_gene: TRBV12-3/TRBV12-4; j_gene: TRBJ1-6; abundance: many; CDR3nt: TGTGCCAGCAGCTCGGGACAGGGAGGGATATTTTCACCCCTCCACTTT; CDR3aa: CASSSGQGGIFSPLHF
d_gene: TRBD2; v_gene: TRBV29-1; j_gene: TRBJ2-2; abundance: many; CDR3nt: TGCAGCGTTGGGGGACTAGCGGGTAATTCCGCCGGGGAGCTGTTTTTT; CDR3aa: CSVGGLAGNSAGELFF
d_gene: .; v_gene: TRBV20-1; j_gene: TRBJ2-3; abundance: many; CDR3nt: TGCAGTGTTGGGCGGTCAGGAGATACGCAGTATTTT; CDR3aa: CSVGRSGDTQYF
d_gene: TRBD1; v_gene: TRBV5-1; j_gene: TRBJ1-2; abundance: many; CDR3nt: TGCGCCAGCAGCACACAGGGGGGAGACTATGGCTACACCTTC; CDR3aa: CASSTQGGDYGYTF
d_gene: .; v_gene: TRBV18; j_gene: TRBJ1-4; abundance: few; CDR3nt: TGTGCCAGCTCACGCGAGGGCACAGGGAGAGAAAAACTGTTTTTT; CDR3aa: CASSREGTGREKLFF
d_gene: .; v_gene: TRBV28; j_gene: TRBJ1-6; abundance: few; CDR3nt: TGTGCCAGCAGTCCCAGGGACTCACCCCTCCACTTT; CDR3aa: CASSPRDSPLHF
d_gene: .; v_gene: TRBV11-2; j_gene: TRBJ1-3; abundance: many; CDR3nt: TGTGCCAGCAGCTCCCCACGAAACACCATATATTTT; CDR3aa: CASSSPRNTIYF
d_gene: TRBD1; v_gene: TRBV19; j_gene: TRBJ1-2; abundance: many; CDR3nt: TGTGCCAGTTGGGACAGGGAGAACTATGGCTACACCTTC; CDR3aa: CASWDRENYGYTF
d_gene: .; v_gene: TRBV19; j_gene: TRBJ2-2; abundance: many; CDR3nt: TGTGCCAGTAGGAAGGCATTTGGAACCGGGGAGCTGTTTTTT; CDR3aa: CASRKAFGTGELFF
d_gene: TRBD1; v_gene: TRBV12-3/TRBV12-4; j_gene: TRBJ1-4; abundance: many; CDR3nt: TGTGCCAGCAGTGCCCCCGGGACAGAGTATGAAAAACTGTTTTTT; CDR3aa: CASSAPGTEYEKLFF
d_gene: .; v_gene: TRBV29-1; j_gene: TRBJ1-2; abundance: few; CDR3nt: TGCAGTCAGGGAGGGTCGGATGGCTACACCTTC; CDR3aa: CSQGGSDGYTF
d_gene: .; v_gene: TRBV12-3/TRBV12-4; j_gene: TRBJ1-2; abundance: few; CDR3nt: TGTGCCAGCACCCCCGGAAGGGGGGAATATGGCTACACCTTC; CDR3aa: CASTPGRGEYGYTF
d_gene: .; v_gene: TRBV3-1; j_gene: TRBJ1-1; abundance: .; CDR3nt: TGTGCCAGCAGCCCCGGACGGATGAACACTGAAGCTTTCTTT; CDR3aa: CASSPGRMNTEAFF
d_gene: TRBD1; v_gene: TRBV5-5; j_gene: TRBJ1-2; abundance: few; CDR3nt: TGTGCCAGCAGCTTGGGTGTGACAGGGAACTATGGCTACACCTTC; CDR3aa: CASSLGVTGNYGYTF
d_gene: .; v_gene: TRBV28; j_gene: TRBJ1-1; abundance: many; CDR3nt: TGTGCCAGCAGTTTTGACAGAATCGTGGTGGCTGAAGCTTTCTTT; CDR3aa: CASSFDRIVVAEAFF
d_gene: .; v_gene: TRBV28; j_gene: TRBJ2-6; abundance: many; CDR3nt: TGTGCCAGCAGCCCGGCTACGGCGCCTGGGGCCAACGTCCTGACTTTC; CDR3aa: CASSPATAPGANVLTF
d_gene: .; v_gene: TRBV6-7; j_gene: TRBJ2-3; abundance: few; CDR3nt: TGTGCCAGCAGTTACGGAGGGGGCCCCACAGATACGCAGTATTTT; CDR3aa: CASSYGGGPTDTQYF
d_gene: .; v_gene: TRBV24-1; j_gene: TRBJ1-5; abundance: .; CDR3nt: TGTGCCACCAGTGACACAGCGTTCCAGCCCCAGCATTTT; CDR3aa: CATSDTAFQPQHF
d_gene: .; v_gene: TRBV28; j_gene: TRBJ1-4; abundance: .; CDR3nt: TGTGCCAGCAGTCTACTGGAAGAGAATGAAAAACTGTTTTTT; CDR3aa: CASSLLEENEKLFF
d_gene: .; v_gene: TRBV28; j_gene: TRBJ1-1; abundance: many; CDR3nt: TGTGCCAGCAGTTTATCACCAGGAACACTGACAGCTTTCTTT; CDR3aa: CASSLSPGTLTAFF
d_gene: .; v_gene: TRBV5-1; j_gene: TRBJ1-2; abundance: many; CDR3nt: TGCGCCAGCAGCTTGGGAGCAGGGAACTATGGCTACACCTTC; CDR3aa: CASSLGAGNYGYTF
d_gene: .; v_gene: TRBV12-5; j_gene: TRBJ2-5; abundance: many; CDR3nt: TGTGCTAGTGGCCCGATGTTGGGAGAGACCCAGTACTTC; CDR3aa: CASGPMLGETQYF